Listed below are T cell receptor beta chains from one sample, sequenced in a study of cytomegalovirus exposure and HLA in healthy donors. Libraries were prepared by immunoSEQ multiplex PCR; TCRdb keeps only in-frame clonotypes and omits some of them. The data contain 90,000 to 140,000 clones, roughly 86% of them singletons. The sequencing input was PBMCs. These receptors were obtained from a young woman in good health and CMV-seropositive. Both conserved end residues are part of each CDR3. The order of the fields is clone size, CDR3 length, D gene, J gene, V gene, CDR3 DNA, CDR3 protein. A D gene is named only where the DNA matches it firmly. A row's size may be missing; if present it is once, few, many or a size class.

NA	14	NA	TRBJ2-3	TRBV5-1	TGCGCCAGCAGCCGGGACAAAACAACAGATACGCAGTATTTT	CASSRDKTTDTQYF
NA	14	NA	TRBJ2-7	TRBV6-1	TGTGCCAGCAGTGAAGCGAATGACAGCTACGAGCAGTACTTC	CASSEANDSYEQYF
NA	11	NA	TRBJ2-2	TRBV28	TGTGCATGCAGGGGAAACGGGGAGCTGTTTTTT	CACRGNGELFF
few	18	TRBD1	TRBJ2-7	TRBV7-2	TGTGCCAGCAGCCCAGGCAGGGGACAGGGGGCGAATCTCTACGAGCAGTACTTC	CASSPGRGQGANLYEQYF
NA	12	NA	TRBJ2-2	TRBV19	TGTGCCAGTAGTCTCTACACCGGGGAGCTGTTTTTT	CASSLYTGELFF
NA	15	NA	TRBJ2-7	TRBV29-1	TGCAGCGTTGAAGATCGAGCAGGGATGGCCTACGAGCAGTACTTC	CSVEDRAGMAYEQYF
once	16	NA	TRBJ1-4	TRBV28	TGTGCCAGCAGTTTAAATCGGGGGGCAGCTAATGAAAAACTGTTTTTT	CASSLNRGAANEKLFF
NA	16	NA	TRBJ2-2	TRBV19	TGTGCCAGTAGTATTTCCGGGGGTGCCAACACCGGGGAGCTGTTTTTT	CASSISGGANTGELFF
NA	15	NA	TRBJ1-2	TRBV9	TGTGCCAGCAGCGTATCCCTTGGGGAGGCCTATGGCTACACCTTC	CASSVSLGEAYGYTF
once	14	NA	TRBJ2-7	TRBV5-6	TGTGCCAGCAGCGTAACAGTGATCGGGGACGAGCAGTACTTC	CASSVTVIGDEQYF
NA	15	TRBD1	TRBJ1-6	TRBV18	TGTGCCAGCTCAGCGGACAGGGGCGATAATTCACCCCTCCACTTT	CASSADRGDNSPLHF
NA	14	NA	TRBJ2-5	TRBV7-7	TGTGCCAGCTCCCGTGGCGGCAGCTGGGAGACCCAGTACTTC	CASSRGGSWETQYF
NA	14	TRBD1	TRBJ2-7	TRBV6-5	TGTGCCAGCAAAGGACAGGGAGAGGCCGACGAGCAGTACTTC	CASKGQGEADEQYF
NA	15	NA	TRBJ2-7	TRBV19	TGTGCCAGTAGTATAGAAGAGGGGGGGCCCTACGAGCAGTACTTC	CASSIEEGGPYEQYF
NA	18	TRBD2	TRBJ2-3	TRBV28	TGTGCCAGCAGTCTACAGAAAAGGGGACTAGCGGGAGGGCCTACGCAGTATTTT	CASSLQKRGLAGGPTQYF
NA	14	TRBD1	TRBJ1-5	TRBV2	TGTGCCAGCAGTGGTGGACAGGGGCGTCAGCCCCAGCATTTT	CASSGGQGRQPQHF
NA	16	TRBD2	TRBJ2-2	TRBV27	TGTGCCAGCAGTTACCTAGCGGGGGGGCACAGCGGGGAGCTGTTTTTT	CASSYLAGGHSGELFF
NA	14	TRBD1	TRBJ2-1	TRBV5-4	TGTGCCAGCAGCTTACGGGACAGGGACAATGAGCAGTTCTTC	CASSLRDRDNEQFF
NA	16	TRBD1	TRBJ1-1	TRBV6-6	TGTGCCAGCAGGCGCAATCCACAGGGGGCGCGGGCTGAAGCTTTCTTT	CASRRNPQGARAEAFF
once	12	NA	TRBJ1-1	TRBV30	TGTGCCGGTAAACAGGGTGGACCTGAAGCTTTCTTT	CAGKQGGPEAFF
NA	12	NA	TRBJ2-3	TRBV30	TGTGCCGGCGGACAGTCCACAGATACGCAGTATTTT	CAGGQSTDTQYF